The rows below give T cell receptor beta chains drawn from one sample of a study of blood T cell repertoires in COVID-19. Clones were sequenced by immunoSEQ multiplex PCR, and TCRdb holds only the in-frame ones, with some missing. The profile shows approximately 150,000 clones, 81% of them singletons. The specimen was PBMCs or T cells enriched from blood (not recorded which). Every receptor here comes from a woman aged 40 to 49 with acute COVID-19. The CDR3 runs from the conserved cysteine through the conserved F or W. A D gene is named only where the DNA matches it firmly. Only some rows state a clone size, as once, few, many or a class for expanded clones.

abundance,j_gene,v_gene,d_gene,CDR3aa,CDR3nt
NA,TRBJ2-7,TRBV27,TRBD1,CASSLQGRSGGLYEQYF,TGTGCCAGCAGTTTACAAGGGCGATCAGGGGGTCTTTACGAGCAGTACTTC
NA,TRBJ1-2,TRBV11-2,NA,CASSHSGEGYGYTF,TGTGCCAGCAGCCATTCGGGGGAGGGTTATGGCTACACCTTC
NA,TRBJ1-4,TRBV7-9,TRBD1,CASSLARGQGTGIDEKLFF,TGTGCCAGCAGCTTAGCGAGGGGACAGGGAACCGGAATTGATGAAAAACTGTTTTTT
NA,TRBJ1-6,TRBV12-3/TRBV12-4,NA,CASSLYRSPLHF,TGTGCCAGCAGTTTATACCGGTCACCCCTCCACTTT
many,TRBJ2-2,TRBV19,NA,CASGRPWGAGELFF,TGTGCCAGTGGTCGTCCGTGGGGGGCCGGGGAGCTGTTTTTT
NA,TRBJ2-2,TRBV6-1,TRBD2,CASSEKVGGGHGTGELFF,TGTGCCAGCAGTGAAAAGGTGGGGGGAGGGCATGGCACCGGGGAGCTGTTTTTT
NA,TRBJ1-2,TRBV18,TRBD1,CASSPGQAPLYGYTF,TGTGCCAGCTCACCAGGACAGGCTCCGCTATATGGCTACACCTTC
NA,TRBJ1-2,TRBV9,TRBD1,CASSVGQEPYGYTF,TGTGCCAGCAGCGTCGGACAGGAGCCCTATGGCTACACCTTC
NA,TRBJ2-1,TRBV29-1,TRBD2,CSVEGILAGENEQFF,TGCAGCGTTGAAGGTATTCTAGCGGGAGAGAATGAGCAGTTCTTC
once,TRBJ2-1,TRBV2,NA,CASNGARQGYEQFF,TGTGCCAGCAATGGGGCTAGGCAAGGGTATGAGCAGTTCTTC
NA,TRBJ1-2,TRBV12-3/TRBV12-4,NA,CASSSRTYGYTF,TGTGCCAGCAGTTCCAGAACCTATGGCTACACCTTC
once,TRBJ2-7,TRBV19,TRBD2,CASSSTSGPGFREQYF,TGTGCCAGTAGTTCAACTAGCGGGCCGGGATTCCGCGAGCAGTACTTC
NA,TRBJ1-4,TRBV14,TRBD1,CASSPQGAGEKLFF,TGTGCCAGCAGCCCCCAGGGGGCCGGAGAAAAACTGTTTTTT
NA,TRBJ1-1,TRBV7-8,TRBD1,CASSLGTGRNTEAFF,TGTGCCAGCAGCCTAGGGACAGGGCGAAACACTGAAGCTTTCTTT
NA,TRBJ2-1,TRBV4-1,TRBD2,CASSPSWASGRVNEQFF,TGCGCCAGCAGCCCGTCTTGGGCTAGCGGGAGGGTCAATGAGCAGTTCTTC
NA,TRBJ2-6,TRBV14,NA,CASSQEAGLNPGANVLTF,TGTGCCAGCAGCCAAGAGGCAGGGCTTAACCCTGGGGCCAACGTCCTGACTTTC
NA,TRBJ2-1,TRBV19,TRBD2,CASSIISGLNNEQFF,TGTGCCAGTAGTATAATTAGCGGGTTAAACAATGAGCAGTTCTTC
NA,TRBJ2-1,TRBV7-3,TRBD2,CASSLLSGGHNEQFF,TGTGCCAGCAGCTTACTTAGCGGGGGACACAATGAGCAGTTCTTC
NA,TRBJ2-1,TRBV3-1/TRBV3-2,TRBD1,CASSWRDRGGNEQFF,TGTGCCAGCAGCTGGCGGGACAGGGGGGGAAATGAGCAGTTCTTC
NA,TRBJ2-1,TRBV6-1,TRBD1,CASSGTRGDRGLGEQFF,TGTGCCAGCAGTGGTACTCGGGGGGACAGGGGGCTCGGTGAGCAGTTCTTC
NA,TRBJ2-1,TRBV5-6,TRBD2,CASSQPGGLWENEQFF,TGTGCCAGCAGCCAGCCGGGAGGGCTATGGGAGAATGAGCAGTTCTTC
NA,TRBJ1-2,TRBV10-3,NA,CAISSSGEYTF,TGTGCCATCAGCTCATCAGGGGAATACACCTTC
NA,TRBJ1-4,TRBV6-6,NA,CASRLGRSTNEKLFF,TGTGCCAGCAGACTAGGACGGTCAACTAATGAAAAACTGTTTTTT
few,TRBJ2-5,TRBV4-2,TRBD2,CASSDRLAEGGETQYF,TGTGCCAGCAGCGATAGACTAGCGGAGGGGGGAGAGACCCAGTACTTC
NA,TRBJ2-7,TRBV5-4,NA,CASSLGGIAADEQYF,TGTGCCAGCAGCTTGGGGGGGATAGCGGCTGATGAGCAGTACTTC
NA,TRBJ2-1,TRBV7-9,NA,CASSLAWREDYNEQFF,TGTGCCAGCAGCTTAGCGTGGAGGGAGGACTACAATGAGCAGTTCTTC
once,TRBJ1-2,TRBV5-1,TRBD1,CASSLALVGQGNYGYTF,TGCGCCAGCAGCTTGGCCCTCGTCGGACAGGGAAACTATGGCTACACCTTC
NA,TRBJ1-3,TRBV5-1,NA,CASSDYDRQSGNTIYF,TGCGCCAGCAGCGACTACGACAGGCAATCAGGAAACACCATATATTTT
NA,TRBJ1-1,TRBV5-1,NA,CASSLDVSDSTEAFF,TGCGCCAGCAGCTTGGATGTATCAGACAGTACTGAAGCTTTCTTT
NA,TRBJ2-5,TRBV3-1/TRBV3-2,NA,CASSPRGEAQETQYF,TGTGCCAGCAGTCCCCGTGGAGAGGCACAAGAGACCCAGTACTTC
NA,TRBJ2-7,TRBV3-1/TRBV3-2,TRBD1,CASRPDRAVRNEQYF,TGTGCCAGCAGACCCGACAGGGCCGTGAGGAACGAGCAGTACTTC
NA,TRBJ2-1,TRBV2,NA,CASKGTLYNEQFF,TGTGCCAGCAAGGGGACACTATACAATGAGCAGTTCTTC
NA,TRBJ2-1,TRBV7-3,NA,CASSSGEVESYNEQFF,TGTGCCAGCAGCTCCGGGGAGGTCGAATCCTACAATGAGCAGTTCTTC
NA,TRBJ2-1,TRBV19,NA,CASSIVEEYNEQFF,TGTGCCAGTAGTATAGTGGAGGAATACAATGAGCAGTTCTTC
few,TRBJ2-2,TRBV2,NA,CASSDARLNTGELFF,TGTGCCAGCAGTGATGCCAGGCTGAACACCGGGGAGCTGTTTTTT
NA,TRBJ1-3,TRBV21-1,NA,CASSKGVGASGGWGNTIYF,TGTGCCAGCAGCAAAGGAGTCGGGGCGTCAGGGGGCTGGGGAAACACCATATATTTT
NA,TRBJ2-3,TRBV25-1,TRBD2,CASSKSSGGHTDTQYF,TGTGCCAGCAGTAAGTCTAGCGGGGGCCACACAGATACGCAGTATTTT
NA,TRBJ1-3,TRBV18,NA,CASSPENGNTIYF,TGTGCCAGCTCACCGGAGAATGGAAACACCATATATTTT
NA,TRBJ2-1,TRBV5-1,TRBD1,CASRRTGLQDEQFF,TGCGCCAGCAGAAGGACAGGTCTTCAGGATGAGCAGTTCTTC
NA,TRBJ2-1,TRBV29-1,TRBD2,CSAALPGGPYNEQFF,TGCAGCGCGGCCCTTCCGGGAGGACCGTACAATGAGCAGTTCTTC
NA,TRBJ2-3,TRBV5-1,NA,CASSLVGGPTDTQYF,TGCGCCAGCAGCTTGGTCGGCGGTCCCACAGATACGCAGTATTTT
NA,TRBJ1-1,TRBV29-1,TRBD1,CSVGDRNTEAFF,TGCAGCGTGGGGGACAGGAACACTGAAGCTTTCTTT
NA,TRBJ1-2,TRBV11-1,NA,CASSPDTSNYGYTF,TGTGCCAGCAGCCCCGACACATCTAACTATGGCTACACCTTC
few,TRBJ2-1,TRBV4-1,TRBD2,CASSLIGRAAYNEQFF,TGCGCCAGCAGCCTAATCGGGAGGGCGGCCTACAATGAGCAGTTCTTC
NA,TRBJ1-1,TRBV25-1,TRBD1,CASSALRDSMNTEAFF,TGTGCCAGCAGTGCCCTCCGGGACAGCATGAACACTGAAGCTTTCTTT
NA,TRBJ1-1,TRBV5-6,NA,CASSRHHANTEAFF,TGTGCCAGCAGCCGACATCACGCAAACACTGAAGCTTTCTTT